This record looks at one T cell receptor (beta chain) sequence and its context. The trim removed 2 bases at V and 4 bases at J, leaving 3 bases unmatched. The CDR3 extends over 15 amino acids. Per the germline V gene, CDR1 is SGHNT and CDR2 is YENEEA. Some clones are missing from TCRdb's copy, which holds only in-frame ones; the method was immunoSEQ multiplex PCR. The profile covers some 130,000 clones, with around 90% appearing a single time and 2.5% to 3.5% taken by the ten largest. The data were obtained in a study of T cell responses to AZD1222 COVID-19 vaccine. The genes are TRBV11-3 and TRBJ2-1; 9 nucleotides line up with TRBD2. This TCR was sampled from an adult in good health. The sequences come from peripheral blood, collected on day 0 of AZD1222 vaccination. The CDR3 here is CASSLISGGYNEQFF. In DNA, the CDR3 is TGTGCCAGCAGCTTAATTAGCGGGGGATACAATGAGCAGTTCTTC.